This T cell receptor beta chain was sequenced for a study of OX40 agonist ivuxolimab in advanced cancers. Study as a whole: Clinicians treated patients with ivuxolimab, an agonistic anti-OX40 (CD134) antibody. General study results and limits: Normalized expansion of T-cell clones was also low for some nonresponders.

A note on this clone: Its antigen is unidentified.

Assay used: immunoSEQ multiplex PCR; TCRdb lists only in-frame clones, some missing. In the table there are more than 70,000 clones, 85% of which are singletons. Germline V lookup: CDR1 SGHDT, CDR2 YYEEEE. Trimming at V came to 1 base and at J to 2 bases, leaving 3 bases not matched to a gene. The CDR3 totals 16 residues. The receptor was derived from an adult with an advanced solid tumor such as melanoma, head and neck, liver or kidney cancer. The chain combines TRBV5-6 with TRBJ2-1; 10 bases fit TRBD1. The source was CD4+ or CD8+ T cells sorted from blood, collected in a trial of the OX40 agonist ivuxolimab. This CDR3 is CASSLSGTGAYNEQFF. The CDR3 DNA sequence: TGTGCCAGCAGCTTGTCCGGGACAGGGGCCTACAATGAGCAGTTCTTC. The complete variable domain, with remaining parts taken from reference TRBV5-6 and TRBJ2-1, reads DAGVTQSPTHLIKTRGQQVTLRCSPKSGHDTVSWYQQALGQGPQFIFQYYEEEERQRGNFPDRFSGHQFPNYSSELNVNALLLGDSALYLCASSLSGTGAYNEQFFGPGTRLTVL.